The rows below give T cell receptor beta chains drawn from one sample of a study of OX40 agonist ivuxolimab in advanced cancers. The method was immunoSEQ multiplex PCR; TCRdb's version includes in-frame clones alone and lacks a portion of them. This sample has about 50,000 clones; roughly 86% occur once, and the top ten carry approximately 1.9%. This material consisted of CD4+ or CD8+ T cells sorted from blood, taken in a trial of the OX40 agonist ivuxolimab. These receptor sequences come from an adult with an advanced solid tumor such as melanoma, head and neck, liver or kidney cancer. Both conserved end residues are trimmed from each CDR3. D genes are given only for firm matches. The size entry is marked missing in some rows and otherwise reads once, few, many or a size class.

J gene	clone size	V gene	D gene	CDR3 protein
TRBJ2-1	.	TRBV7-6	.	ASSLDRHEQF
TRBJ2-4	once	TRBV5-4	.	ASSPEGAKNIQY
TRBJ1-2	.	TRBV7-9	.	ASTFPEVSYGYT
TRBJ1-3	.	TRBV4-3	.	ASSQEVRVLVGNTIY
TRBJ2-7	.	TRBV4-1	.	ASSQEVQGGPYEQY
TRBJ2-1	once	TRBV9	.	ASSVRGSTYNEQF
TRBJ1-2	.	TRBV30	.	AWSLGAYGYT
TRBJ2-7	.	TRBV10-2	TRBD2	ASSESTSDREQY
TRBJ1-2	few	TRBV28	.	ASSASVEGDYGYT
TRBJ2-7	.	TRBV14	.	ASSQDVGFHEQY
TRBJ2-7	.	TRBV13	TRBD2	ASSLEGGRAAHEQY
TRBJ1-5	.	TRBV6-5	.	ASSPRTPSPPQH
TRBJ2-5	.	TRBV9	TRBD2	ASSVLAGGQETQY
TRBJ2-3	few	TRBV7-6	.	ASSFSGTQGYTDTQY
TRBJ2-5	.	TRBV10-3	.	AISESEVTETQY
TRBJ2-5	.	TRBV7-9	.	ASRLAEQGYETQY